The T cell receptor (beta chain) under discussion was sequenced for a study of blood T cell repertoires in COVID-19 (dated by TCRdb to 2019 to 2021). Describing the broader study: Samples from collaborators originated in the United States, Italy and Spain and spanned both the acute and convalescent phases of COVID-19. The samples were drawn from two sources: the first 160 participants of the ongoing ImmuneRACE study, and 950 to 1,500 subjects contributed by 6 global collaborators. Where available, HLA class I and class II types were obtained from metadata supplied by the sample provider rather than from assay-based typing. A de-identified subject ID, COVID-19 status, age in years and sex were almost always included in the sample metadata. The repertoires were made available in a free public database intended to serve as a resource for research on the immune response to SARS-CoV-2. The material from the prospective study consisted of cDNA or gDNA derived from T cells, B-cell-depleted T cells, or PBMCs. The dataset comprised deeply sampled blood TCRbeta repertoires from subjects exposed to, actively infected with, or recovered from COVID-19.

In Seattle, one collaborating source enrolled patients while the infection was active and tracked those patients longitudinally over the course of disease. Collaborating institutions collected whole blood in K2EDTA tubes following their own protocols. For TCRbeta analysis, collaborators shipped samples in one of three forms: frozen whole blood, isolated PBMCs, or DNA extracted from either of those sample types. The immunoSEQ Assay, a bias-controlled multiplex PCR, was used to amplify TCRbeta CDR3 regions from genomic DNA. As for how the authors treated the data: The number of nucleated cells in each sample was estimated by amplification of reference gene primers within the assay. To quantify the absolute abundance of each unique TCRbeta CDR3 rearrangement, sequence reads were collapsed and filtered. Productive Simpson clonality was computed per sample as the square root of Simpson's diversity index over productive rearrangements. Not all clones reach the TCRdb copy of this immuneACCESS table, which keeps in-frame sequences only. Checked studies attribute under half of the gap to unresolved V genes and leave the rest unexplained. The V and J calls and clone size are taken from that table; D and trimming were inferred from the DNA. The sample yields a few hundred thousand clones; more than 90% were counted once. The ten largest account for around 2.6% of the sample.

CDR3 length: 16 amino acids, cysteine to phenylalanine. CDR3 DNA only is kept here, 48 bases in frame from base 1. According to the germline V gene, CDR1 reads SGHAT and CDR2 reads FQNNGV. The paper as a whole reports these results and caveats: Clinical and demographic metadata were provided uncurated, with the amount varying by source and participant.

Note on this clone: The antigen this receptor binds is unknown. One end of the junction fails to match germline, which may point to a read error.

This TCR derives from a young adult with COVID-19, enrolled during active disease. The material sequenced was peripheral blood. The chain employs TRBV11-2 and TRBJ2-2, with 9 junctional bases fitting TRBD1. The DNA sequence is TGTGCCGGCAGCGCGAGACAGGGGGGGACCACCGGGGAGCTGTTTTTT. It translates as CAGSARQGGTTGELFF.